This entry lists 26 T cell receptor beta chains sequenced from one sample in a study of CXCR3-negative and CXCR3-positive naive CD8 T cells (dated by TCRdb to about 2019). Study-wide findings and limitations: TRB CDR3s from CXCR3-positive naive cells showed higher hydrophobicity (lower Kidera factor 4), lower energy, and higher strength and volume indices than CXCR3-negative naive cells.

These TCRs' antigens remain unknown. The listed sequencing device is NextSeq 550. The Human TCR Profiling Kit (MiLaboratory) was used to make UMI-labeled 5' RACE TRB cDNA libraries. The reads were reprocessed in TCRdb, with one entry per CDR3 protein sequence and no accompanying DNA. The data table for this sample lists around 60,000 distinct CDR3 sequences. About 0.84% of the sample lies in the top ten. Sequences were obtained from naive CXCR3+ CD8+ T cells from blood. Interpreted using the paper, the cell subset or site label stands for: CD45RO-CCR7+CD27+CD95- naive CD8+ T cells expressing CXCR3 (TNR3+). These receptors were collected from a human donor in good health. Some clones in this sample may be carry-over from other donors' samples.

V usage is TRBV7-6 and J usage is TRBJ2-1; there is no DNA to check the TCRdb D call of TRBD2. This CDR3 is built from 19 residues. Germline CDR1 and CDR2: SGHVS and FNYEAQ. The CDR3 loop is CASSLSGLAGIPSYNEQFF.

This chain connects TRBV7-9 to TRBJ2-5; no DNA is available, so the TRBD1 call from TCRdb remains unchecked. CDR3 size: 14 residues. Germline V gives CDR1 SEHNR, CDR2 FQNEAQ (reference sequence). The CDR3: CASSYVTGGETQYF.

This chain connects TRBV7-8 to TRBJ2-5; TCRdb's D call of TRBD1 is untestable without DNA. Germline V gene lookup returns CDR1 SGHVS and CDR2 FQNEAQ. The CDR3 length is 16 residues. CDR3 residues: CASRRRAQGAYETQYF.

The chain combines TRBV4-3 with TRBJ2-6; TCRdb proposes TRBD2, but this gene call is untestable without DNA. This CDR3 has 20 amino acids. CDR1 and CDR2 (germline): LGHNA, YSLEER. The CDR3 loop is CASSQDEGEDYNSGANVLTF.

The chain carries TRBV7-9 and TRBJ1-1. The CDR3 is 12 residues long. In germline, CDR1 is SEHNR, CDR2 FQNEAQ (reference sequence). CDR3 amino acids: CASSLESQGAFF. Together with reference TRBV7-9 and TRBJ1-1, the CDR3 gives the full variable domain: DTGVSQNPRHKITKRGQNVTFRCDPISEHNRLYWYRQTLGQGPEFLTYFQNEAQLEKSRLLSDRFSAERPKGSFSTLEIQRTEQGDSAMYLCASSLESQGAFFGQGTRLTVV.

The V and J genes are TRBV11-2 and TRBJ1-1. CDR1 and CDR2 from the germline V gene are SGHAT and FQNNGV. This CDR3 comprises 14 residues. CDR3 protein: CASSPMGGLTEAFF.

This sequence joins TRBV5-1 and TRBJ2-7; TCRdb selects TRBD1, and the lack of DNA leaves this call unchecked. The CDR3 is made up of 12 amino acids. Germline values: CDR1 SGHRS, CDR2 YFSETQ. CDR3: CASWGLSNEQYF.

V and J are TRBV14 and TRBJ2-7; TCRdb's assignment of TRBD2 cannot be checked, as there is no DNA. From germline, CDR1 is SGHDN and CDR2 FVKESK. The CDR3 is 14 residues long. CDR3 sequence reads: CASSPLGTYYEQYF. The variable domain in full, completed from reference TRBV14 and TRBJ2-7, reads EAGVTQFPSHSVIEKGQTVTLRCDPISGHDNLYWYRRVMGKEIKFLLHFVKESKQDESGMPNNRFLAERTGGTYSTLKVQPAELEDSGVYFCASSPLGTYYEQYFGPGTRLTVT.

CDR3 region: CASRHSGGLETQYF. The V gene is TRBV27, the J gene TRBJ2-5; TCRdb gives TRBD2 as the D gene, but with no DNA this cannot be confirmed. Germline V gene data show CDR1 as MNHEY and CDR2 as SMNVEV (reference sequence). The CDR3 consists of 14 residues.

The rearrangement joins TRBV7-6 to TRBJ2-1; checking the TCRdb D call of TRBD2 is not possible without DNA. Germline CDR1 is SGHVS and CDR2 is FNYEAQ. This CDR3 spans 14 amino acids. This CDR3 is CASSLLAGLNEQFF.

The genes are TRBV7-9 and TRBJ1-1; the TRBD1 assignment by TCRdb is unverifiable without DNA. The CDR3 length is 12 residues. Germline V lookup: CDR1 SEHNR, CDR2 FQNEAQ (reference sequence). The chain's CDR3 is CASSLEGVEAFF.

The chain's CDR3 is CASSLPAGGLDNEQFF. The rearrangement uses TRBV7-3 and TRBJ2-1; TCRdb calls TRBD2, which cannot be checked without DNA. This CDR3 region has 16 residues. Germline V gene data show CDR1 as SGHTA and CDR2 as FQGTGA.

The rearrangement joins TRBV7-9 to TRBJ2-5. The CDR3 covers 12 residues. CDR1 and CDR2 from the germline V gene are SEHNR and FQNEAQ (reference sequence). This chain's CDR3 is CASSFEGETQYF.

The chain is built from TRBV2 and TRBJ2-3; absent DNA, TCRdb's TRBD2 call cannot be checked. CDR3 length: 15 residues. Germline V gene sequence: CDR1 SNHLY, CDR2 FYNNEI. CDR3 amino acids: CASLRGREDSDTQYF.

The CDR3 protein is CASSISGQYNQPQHF. The V and J genes are TRBV19 and TRBJ1-5. Germline V gene lookup returns CDR1 LNHDA and CDR2 SQIVND (reference sequence). CDR3 size: 15 residues.

The chain carries TRBV28 and TRBJ2-7; without DNA, the TCRdb call of TRBD2 cannot be checked. The CDR3 is 15 residues long. Germline values: CDR1 MDHEN, CDR2 SYDVKM. CDR3 sequence: CASSLRVQVIYEQYF.

V and J are TRBV20-1 and TRBJ1-2. Germline V CDR1 and CDR2: DFQATT, SNEGSKA (reference sequence). The CDR3 sequence is 12 residues long. The CDR3: CSAREVDYGYTF.

This rearrangement joins TRBV20-1 to TRBJ2-1. Germline lookup yields CDR1 DFQATT and CDR2 SNEGSKA (reference sequence). CDR3 size: 16 residues. CDR3 protein: CSARDLEGEPYNEQFF.

The gene calls are TRBV12-3 or TRBV12-4 and TRBJ2-7; lacking DNA, the TRBD1 call made by TCRdb goes unchecked. This CDR3 is 14 amino acids long. The CDR3: CASSLGGPGYEQYF.

CDR3: CSVEGPGDNEQFF. The J gene is TRBJ2-1, the V gene TRBV29-1; no DNA is available, so the TRBD1 call from TCRdb remains unchecked. The CDR3 spans 13 residues. Germline lookup yields CDR1 SQVTM and CDR2 ANQGSEA.

The chain couples TRBV25-1 to TRBJ2-7; TCRdb selects TRBD1, and the lack of DNA leaves this call unchecked. Germline CDR1 and CDR2: MGHDK and SYGVNS. The CDR3 has 15 residues. CDR3 region: CASSVFGTGSYEQYF.

CDR3 sequence: CSARTSLQDRNEGYTF. The rearrangement links TRBV20-1 to TRBJ1-2; the TCRdb call, TRBD1, lacks DNA for checking. Germline V gene sequence: CDR1 DFQATT, CDR2 SNEGSKA (reference sequence). CDR3 length equals 16 residues.

This chain joins TRBV29-1 and TRBJ1-2; no DNA is available, so the TRBD1 call from TCRdb remains unchecked. Germline CDR1 SQVTM, CDR2 ANQGSEA. This CDR3 contains 11 residues. CDR3 sequence reads: CSVGTAYGHTF.

The chain combines TRBV2 with TRBJ1-1; the D call from TCRdb, TRBD1, cannot be confirmed without DNA. This CDR3 contains 12 residues. Germline V gene lookup returns CDR1 SNHLY and CDR2 FYNNEI. This CDR3 reads CARQQGLTEAFF.

The chain combines TRBV4-2 with TRBJ1-1; no DNA is available, so the TRBD1 call from TCRdb remains unchecked. This CDR3 has 16 amino acids. Germline V gene lookup returns CDR1 LGHNA and CDR2 YNFKEQ. The CDR3 is CASSGYRDRVAPEAFF.

The chain employs TRBV25-1 and TRBJ1-6. Germline V gene data show CDR1 as MGHDK and CDR2 as SYGVNS. The CDR3 extends over 11 amino acids. The CDR3 spells CASSVTEALHF.